This record covers a single TCR beta chain. The antigen remains undetermined. This sample stems from a study of T cells after yellow fever vaccination. Study results and caveats: Booster samples showed a return of most primary-vaccination clones (approximately 96% CD4, 70% to 90% CD8).

Trimming took off 7 bases at V and 1 base at J, with 13 bases between the two ends. CDR3 size: 14 residues. The germline gives CDR1 SNHLY, CDR2 FYNNEI. 5'RACE template switching produced TCR cDNA carrying a universal primer site and UMIs. MiXCR, run by TCRdb on the 5' RACE reads, gives a single entry per CDR3 protein. The repertoire has about 500,000 distinct CDR3 sequences, about 17% of them found once; the top ten carry around a sixth. The sample consisted of PBMCs, taken 5 days after the first yellow fever vaccination. This rearrangement joins TRBV2 to TRBJ1-2; tentatively, D is TRBD1 (5 bases). The receptor was isolated from a man aged 18 to 29 who received the YFV17D yellow fever vaccine. CDR3 residues: CASMGGAGNYGYTF. The CDR3 nucleotides read TGTGCCAGCATGGGGGGAGCCGGTAACTATGGCTACACCTTC.